This TCR beta chain came from a study of blood T cell repertoires in COVID-19. For the study at large: Spain, Italy and the United States supplied samples that represented acute and convalescent COVID-19.

V was pared by 4 bases and J by 10 bases, with 9 bases between. Germline assignment: CDR1 SGDLS and CDR2 YYNGEE. This CDR3 comprises 12 residues. Repertoires were generated with immunoSEQ multiplex PCR, while TCRdb's copy carries only in-frame clones and drops some. The sample includes about 380,000 clones, roughly 91% seen only once; the top ten take more than 0.95%. Categorization into cohorts depended on clinical history that participants reported. For recovered donors of Cohort 3, there were two negative PCRs, clearance, or symptom resolution. The clonotype comes from a woman in her late teens or twenties who had recovered from COVID-19. The sequenced sample was PBMCs or T cells enriched from blood (not recorded which). V gene TRBV9 combines with J gene TRBJ1-6; a weak D match, TRBD1 (5 bases). In DNA, the CDR3 is TGTGCCAGCAGCCGGGAGGGGTCACCCCTCCACTTT. It specifies CASSREGSPLHF.